The 24 T cell receptor beta chains in this list originate from one sample, sequenced in a study of identical twins. Each CDR3 protein gets one entry after TCRdb re-called the 5' RACE reads with MiXCR. The sample lists some 500,000 distinct CDR3 sequences, around 9.6% occurring once. These same data were also listed under a study on yellow fever vaccine responses in identical twins.

The sequencing sample was made of PBMCs. The source of these receptors is a woman aged 18 to 35 in good health.

Only a few counts were recorded for this clonotype. The chain couples TRBV28 to TRBJ2-1; D is undetermined. With 7 bases removed from V and 4 bases from J, the gap between germline ends came to 8 bases. This CDR3 has 12 amino acids. Germline CDR1 reads MDHEN; CDR2 reads SYDVKM. CDR3 sequence (DNA): TGTGCCAGCAAAAACTCGTACAATGAGCAGTTCTTC. As protein: CASKNSYNEQFF.

This clonotype was detected a few times. The chain is built from TRBV20-1 and TRBJ1-6; 7 bases agree with TRBD1. The junction had 5 bases not matched to a gene; V was cut back by 6 bases and J by 3 bases. This CDR3 contains 14 residues. In germline, CDR1 is DFQATT, CDR2 SNEGSKA (reference sequence). This CDR3 is CSAWDSDYNSPLHF. The DNA for the CDR3 is TGCAGTGCCTGGGACAGCGACTATAATTCACCCCTCCACTTT.

This clonotype has just a few counts. This sequence joins TRBV5-5 and TRBJ1-5; unclear D gene. The CDR3 totals 17 residues. The germline V and J ends were trimmed by 4 bases and 0 bases, with 17 bases remaining between them. Germline CDR1 reads SGHKS; CDR2 reads YYEKEE (reference sequence). CDR3 amino acids: CASSLFGDGLSNQPQHF. The CDR3 DNA sequence: TGTGCCAGCAGCCTGTTTGGTGACGGACTTAGCAATCAGCCCCAGCATTTT. The variable domain in full, completed from reference TRBV5-5 and TRBJ1-5, reads DAGVTQSPTHLIKTRGQQVTLRCSPISGHKSVSWYQQVLGQGPQFIFQYYEKEERGRGNFPDRFSARQFPNYSSELNVNALLLGDSALYLCASSLFGDGLSNQPQHFGDGTRLSIL.

This clonotype was observed a handful of times. The chain uses TRBV5-1 and TRBJ2-7, with a weak D call TRBD2 (5 bases). Between the trimmed V and J ends, which lost 1 base and 5 bases, there was a span of 13 bases. From germline, CDR1 is SGHRS and CDR2 YFSETQ. The CDR3 covers 14 residues. The DNA of the CDR3 is TGCGCCAGCAGCTTGCGGGAAGAGTTAGACGAGCAGTACTTC. This translates into CASSLREELDEQYF. The full variable domain, with the rest looked up from reference TRBV5-1 and TRBJ2-7, is KAGVTQTPRYLIKTRGQQVTLSCSPISGHRSVSWYQQTPGQGLQFLFEYFSETQRNKGNFPGRFSGRQFSNSRSEMNVSTLELGDSALYLCASSLREELDEQYFGPGTRLTVT.

This clonotype was counted a few times. The V gene is TRBV25-1, the J gene TRBJ2-7, with D perhaps TRBD2 (6 bases). The CDR3 covers 14 residues. Germline V gives CDR1 MGHDK, CDR2 SYGVNS. Trimming stripped 0 bases from V and 6 bases from J, with 12 bases between. CDR3 DNA: TGTGCCAGCAGTGAATACGGGGGATCAGGCGAGCAGTACTTC. Translated, it gives CASSEYGGSGEQYF.

This chain uses TRBV20-1 with TRBJ2-5; 11 bases line up with TRBD2. There are 15 residues in the CDR3. The ends lost 6 bases at V and 5 bases at J; junction bases unmatched: 11. Germline CDR1 is DFQATT and CDR2 is SNEGSKA (reference sequence). The CDR3 region has the DNA TGCAGTGCCGGGGGTGGTAGCGGGGGGGCGGAGACCCAGTACTTC. This encodes CSAGGGSGGAETQYF.

This clonotype was seen more than once but under ten times. The chain employs TRBV5-1 and TRBJ2-1, with D possibly being TRBD2 (5 bases). V shed 1 base and J shed 3 bases, with 11 bases lying between them. CDR3 length: 15 amino acids. Germline CDR1 SGHRS, CDR2 YFSETQ. CDR3 nucleotides: TGCGCCAGCAGCTTGACTAGTGGATACTACAATGAGCAGTTCTTC. This codes for CASSLTSGYYNEQFF. The entire variable domain, with the rest obtained from reference TRBV5-1 and TRBJ2-1, is as follows: KAGVTQTPRYLIKTRGQQVTLSCSPISGHRSVSWYQQTPGQGLQFLFEYFSETQRNKGNFPGRFSGRQFSNSRSEMNVSTLELGDSALYLCASSLTSGYYNEQFFGPGTRLTVL.

This chain connects TRBV29-1 to TRBJ2-5; TRBD1 aligns across 9 bases. The CDR3 contains 14 residues. Germline loops: CDR1 SQVTM, CDR2 ANQGSEA. V lost 4 bases to trimming and J lost 4 bases; unmatched junction nucleotides: 7. The CDR3 nucleotides read TGCAGCGTTGTCTACCCGGGACAGGGAGAGACCCAGTACTTC. It translates to CSVVYPGQGETQYF.

This chain joins TRBV7-8 and TRBJ2-1; 8 nucleotides align to TRBD2. The V gene's germline CDR1 is SGHVS and CDR2 FQNEAQ. The V and J ends lost 7 bases and 0 bases, in that order; junction bases with no gene match: 8. There are 16 residues in the CDR3. CDR3: CASNRLGTSSYNEQFF. In nucleotides, the CDR3 is TGTGCCAGCAACCGCTTGGGGACTAGCTCCTACAATGAGCAGTTCTTC.

The table lists this clonotype with many counts. The rearrangement links TRBV5-1 to TRBJ2-3; a possible D gene is TRBD2 (6 bases). Deletions cut 2 bases from V and 6 bases from J, with 13 bases between. CDR3 size: 14 residues. From germline, CDR1 is SGHRS and CDR2 YFSETQ. The CDR3 nucleotides are TGCGCCAGCAGCTTAGAACAACGGGGGGATACGCAGTATTTT. Its protein product is CASSLEQRGDTQYF.

This chain joins TRBV12-3 or TRBV12-4 and TRBJ1-2; 9 nucleotides align to TRBD1. The CDR3 sequence is 13 residues long. J gave up 3 bases and V 7 bases, and 3 bases lay outside the gene matches. DNA for the CDR3: TGTGCCAGCACGGACAGGGGAGACTATGGCTACACCTTC. It codes for CASTDRGDYGYTF.

The chain links TRBV4-3 to TRBJ2-6; D is unresolved. Per germline, CDR1 LGHNA and CDR2 YSLEER. This CDR3 has 18 residues. V was clipped by 0 bases and J by 2 bases, with 14 bases between them. The CDR3: CASSQEAPQATGANVLTF. CDR3 sequence (DNA): TGCGCCAGCAGCCAAGAGGCCCCGCAAGCGACTGGGGCCAACGTCCTGACTTTC.

The chain links TRBV5-5 to TRBJ2-1, with a weak D call TRBD2 (6 bases). Between the trimmed V and J ends, which lost 0 bases and 0 bases, there was a span of 10 bases. This CDR3 has 16 amino acids. The germline gives CDR1 SGHKS, CDR2 YYEKEE (reference sequence). DNA for the CDR3: TGTGCCAGCAGCTTGGATGGGGGACTCTCCTACAATGAGCAGTTCTTC. Translating it yields CASSLDGGLSYNEQFF.

This clonotype showed up just a few times. V and J are TRBV11-2 and TRBJ2-7; 14 bases match TRBD2. Germline CDR1 SGHAT, CDR2 FQNNGV. Losses at the gene ends were 6 bases for V and 1 base for J; bases not matched to a gene: 14. The CDR3 is 19 amino acids. DNA for the CDR3: TGTGCCAGCAGGCAGACCGGGACTAGCGGGAGCTTACCTTCCTACGAGCAGTACTTC. Encoded protein: CASRQTGTSGSLPSYEQYF.

The table lists this clonotype with a few counts. This chain uses TRBV5-1 with TRBJ2-7; 8 bases map to TRBD1. The junction had 7 bases not matched to a gene; V was cut back by 5 bases and J by 0 bases. This CDR3 comprises 15 residues. Germline V gene lookup returns CDR1 SGHRS and CDR2 YFSETQ. The CDR3 DNA reads as TGCGCCAGCAGTTCAACCAGGGGGCTCTCCTACGAGCAGTACTTC. Translated, it gives CASSSTRGLSYEQYF.

This clonotype was recorded a few times. This chain connects TRBV20-1 to TRBJ2-1, with 16 bases matching TRBD2. This CDR3 contains 19 residues. V lost 2 bases to trimming and J lost 6 bases; unmatched junction nucleotides: 13. Per the germline V gene, CDR1 is DFQATT and CDR2 is SNEGSKA (reference sequence). The CDR3 protein is CSARYLAGLAGGPGNEQFF. For the CDR3, the DNA is TGCAGTGCTAGATACCTGGCGGGACTAGCGGGAGGGCCGGGCAATGAGCAGTTCTTC.

The rearrangement joins TRBV4-1 to TRBJ1-6; tentative D call: TRBD1 (6 bases). Trimming shortened V by 6 bases and J by 5 bases, and 14 bases separated the two germline ends. CDR1 MGHRA and CDR2 YSYEKL come from the germline V gene. This CDR3 is 15 amino acids long. The CDR3 here is CASRRGQQHNSPLHF. CDR3 in DNA: TGCGCCAGCAGGCGAGGACAGCAGCATAATTCACCCCTCCACTTT.

This chain uses TRBV4-3 with TRBJ2-1, with 9 bases aligning to TRBD2. The CDR3 is made up of 16 amino acids. In germline, CDR1 is LGHNA, CDR2 YSLEER. Unmatched junction bases numbered 5, after V lost 0 bases and J lost 5 bases. CDR3 in DNA: TGCGCCAGCAGCCAAGATTCAAGCGGGAGGAACAATGAGCAGTTCTTC. Amino acids: CASSQDSSGRNNEQFF.

This clonotype was detected only a few times. The J gene is TRBJ2-7, the V gene TRBV12-3 or TRBV12-4, with 8 bases that match TRBD1. The CDR3 has 14 residues. V shed 6 bases, J shed 1 base, and the junction held 5 bases outside the gene matches. The CDR3 DNA reads as TGTGCCAGCAGGAAACAGGGGGATTCCTACGAGCAGTACTTC. Amino acid sequence: CASRKQGDSYEQYF.

Points on this clonotype: A read error may explain this, as a much larger clone is one base away. The chain joins TRBV4-3 to TRBJ2-1; 8 bases fit TRBD2. CDR1 and CDR2 from the germline V gene are LGHNA and YSLEER. The V gene end was trimmed by 4 bases and the J gene end by 6 bases; junction bases not matched to a gene: 8. This CDR3 is 15 amino acids long. CDR3 bases: TGCGCCAGCAGCCCACCGGGACTAGGGCCCAATGAGCAGTTCTTC. Translated: CASSPPGLGPNEQFF.

The chain links TRBV10-3 to TRBJ1-1, with D perhaps matching TRBD1 (5 bases). CDR3 length equals 15 residues. V lost 3 bases, J lost 4 bases, and 15 bases lay in between. Germline V gives CDR1 ENHRY, CDR2 SYGVKD. CDR3 in amino acids: CAISDKGGGATEAFF. The CDR3 DNA is TGTGCCATCAGTGATAAGGGAGGAGGGGCCACTGAAGCTTTCTTT.

This clonotype was counted ten times or more. The DNA for the CDR3 is TGTGCCAGCAGCCAAGAACAAGGGTTACTCAATCAGCCCCAGCATTTT. Its protein is CASSQEQGLLNQPQHF. The chain joins TRBV4-2 to TRBJ1-5; D not resolved. The CDR3 totals 16 residues. V was trimmed by 0 bases and J by 3 bases, leaving 12 bases between them. Germline values: CDR1 LGHNA, CDR2 YNFKEQ.

This clonotype was recorded many times. The chain uses TRBV20-1 and TRBJ2-7, with TRBD1 matching over 7 bases. Per germline, CDR1 DFQATT and CDR2 SNEGSKA (reference sequence). CDR3 length equals 13 residues. The J segment lost 0 bases and the V segment lost 5 bases, leaving 4 bases of the junction unmatched. The CDR3 here is CSAPDRDSYEQYF. Here the CDR3 DNA reads TGCAGTGCTCCCGACAGGGACTCCTACGAGCAGTACTTC.

There are many counts of this clonotype. The chain couples TRBV6-2 or TRBV6-3 to TRBJ2-3; D could derive from TRBD1 or TRBD2 (5 bases each). The CDR3 has 15 amino acids. The V gene lost 4 bases and the J gene lost 2 bases, with 13 bases spanning the gap. Germline V CDR1 and CDR2: MNHEY, SVGEGT. CDR3 in DNA: TGTGCCAGCAGTTGGACCGGGACCGACACAGATACGCAGTATTTT. It yields the protein CASSWTGTDTDTQYF.